This TCR beta chain was documented in a study of neurological immune-mediated disorders. The CDR3 spans 16 residues. The V and J ends lost 5 bases and 3 bases, in that order; junction bases with no gene match: 11. CDR1 is SGHTA, CDR2 FQGTGA, per germline. This clonotype was found many times. TCRdb ran MiXCR on the 5' RACE reads and lists one entry per CDR3 protein. Of roughly 27,000 distinct CDR3 sequences listed, more than 2% are singletons. Sequencing used PBMCs. The clonotype was recovered from a woman aged 45-60 years with multiple sclerosis. This rearrangement joins TRBV7-3 to TRBJ2-7; 9 bases fit TRBD2. In DNA, the CDR3 is TGTGCCAGCAGCCCAGGGGCTAGCGGGACGGTCTACGAGCAGTACTTC. Its translation is CASSPGASGTVYEQYF.